This T cell receptor beta chain emerged from a study of T cells in Graves' hyperthyroidism and ophthalmopathy. For the diagnoses, clinical symptoms, serum thyroxine and TRAb, thyroid ultrasound and orbital computed tomography were used. Fresh peripheral blood, 9.5 to 10 ml of it, supplied the PBMCs. Study-wide results and limits: In the blood, most expanded thyroid clonotypes above 0.001 appeared as well.

Germline CDR1 reads WSHSY; CDR2 reads SAAADI. The CDR3 extends over 12 amino acids. Amplification of TCR beta CDR3 regions used RNA as the template. First-round RT-PCR targeting the TCR CDR3 was performed with the HTBI primer set. TCRdb called the multiplex PCR reads again in MiXCR, with one record for every CDR3 protein. The sample holds fewer than 40,000 distinct CDR3 sequences, 40% to 60% seen once. This clonotype was counted a single time. No antigen is known for it. Germline and junction disagree at one end, which may indicate a read error. Material for sequencing was blood. The rearrangement links TRBV10-2 to TRBJ1-2; 7 positions match TRBD1. This TCR derives from a middle-aged man with Graves' ophthalmopathy. CDR3 nucleotides: TGCGCCAGCCGTGACAGGGCCCGTGGCTACACCTTC. The encoded protein is CASRDRARGYTF.